A single sample gave rise to the 22 T cell receptor beta chains below, sequenced in a study of CD8+CD57+ T cells in acquired aplastic anemia. Patients selected for sequencing had displayed CD8+CD57+ cell expansion by flow cytometry. Genomic DNA, the template, was used for profiling of the TCR beta VDJ and CDR3. In TCRdb, the reads were re-called with MiXCR into one record per CDR3 protein. The top ten hold approximately 12% of the sample, which has 150,000 to 180,000 distinct CDR3 sequences, 52% seen once. What was sequenced was sorted CD4+, CD8+, or CD8+CD57+ T cells (not recorded which) from PBMCs. The receptors were gathered from a human donor with aplastic anemia.

V usage is TRBV19 and J usage is TRBJ1-2; D perhaps matches TRBD1 (6 bases). This CDR3 spans 13 amino acids. Germline CDR1 LNHDA, CDR2 SQIVND (reference sequence). V was clipped by 5 bases and J by 7 bases, with 14 bases between them. CDR3 nucleotide sequence: TGTGCCAGTAGTTCTGGGGGCGCGAGTGGCTACACCTTC. Translating it yields CASSSGGASGYTF.

The V gene is TRBV20-1, the J gene TRBJ1-3, with D unresolved. Germline V gene data show CDR1 as DFQATT and CDR2 as SNEGSKA (reference sequence). The germline V and J ends were trimmed by 3 bases and 0 bases, with 9 bases remaining between them. This CDR3 is 14 amino acids long. This chain's CDR3 is CSASQESSGNTIYF. In nucleotides, the CDR3 is TGCAGTGCTAGTCAGGAGAGCTCTGGAAACACCATATATTTT.

This clonotype has a count of ten or more. This rearrangement joins TRBV20-1 to TRBJ2-5; D is undetermined. The V end lost 0 bases, the J end lost 7 bases, and 12 bases lay between the germline ends. Germline V gene sequence: CDR1 DFQATT, CDR2 SNEGSKA (reference sequence). The CDR3 totals 13 residues. The CDR3 reads CSARDGDSGTQYF. In DNA form, the CDR3 reads TGCAGTGCTAGAGATGGCGACTCTGGGACCCAGTACTTC.

This chain joins TRBV19 and TRBJ1-1, with D tentatively TRBD1 (6 bases). Between the trimmed V and J ends, which lost 3 bases and 3 bases, there was a span of 8 bases. The V gene's germline CDR1 is LNHDA and CDR2 SQIVND (reference sequence). The CDR3 extends over 13 amino acids. The CDR3 coding sequence is TGTGCCAGTAGTATTTACAGGGACACTGAAGCTTTCTTT. Amino acids: CASSIYRDTEAFF. The entire variable domain, with the rest obtained from reference TRBV19 and TRBJ1-1, is as follows: DGGITQSPKYLFRKEGQNVTLSCEQNLNHDAMYWYRQDPGQGLRLIYYSQIVNDFQKGDIAEGYSVSREKKESFPLTVTSAQKNPTAFYLCASSIYRDTEAFFGQGTRLTVV.

V usage is TRBV10-3 and J usage is TRBJ2-1; TRBD2 agrees at 10 bases. The V gene's germline CDR1 is ENHRY and CDR2 SYGVKD. The V and J ends lost 6 bases and 7 bases, in that order; junction bases with no gene match: 6. The CDR3 has 14 residues. CDR3: CAISLAGGRNEQFF. DNA for the CDR3: TGTGCCATCAGCTTAGCGGGAGGAAGGAATGAGCAGTTCTTC.

The chain has TRBV19 and TRBJ2-7; 8 nucleotides line up with TRBD1. The junction had 4 bases not matched to a gene; V was cut back by 3 bases and J by 0 bases. CDR3 length: 15 amino acids. Per germline, CDR1 LNHDA and CDR2 SQIVND (reference sequence). The CDR3 protein is CASSIRTGRSYEQYF. CDR3 DNA: TGTGCCAGTAGTATCCGGACAGGGCGCTCCTACGAGCAGTACTTC.

This clonotype has just one count. The chain couples TRBV24-1 to TRBJ1-5; maybe TRBD1 (6 bases). The CDR3 length is 16 residues. Trimming took 2 bases from V and 7 from J, leaving 17 bases between them. Looked up from germline, CDR1 is KGHDR and CDR2 is SFDVKD. The CDR3 loop reads CATSDSGRQDLQPQHF. The CDR3 DNA reads TGTGCCACCAGTGATTCCGGGAGACAGGACTTACAGCCCCAGCATTTT.

V is TRBV27 and J is TRBJ1-2; possibly TRBD1 for D (5 bases). Trimming took off 3 bases at V and 4 bases at J, with 12 bases between the two ends. The CDR3 totals 14 residues. Germline V gives CDR1 MNHEY, CDR2 SMNVEV (reference sequence). CDR3 amino acids: CASSFGGVRYGYTF. Written as DNA, the CDR3 is TGTGCCAGCAGTTTTGGAGGGGTCCGCTATGGCTACACCTTC.

This chain joins TRBV29-1 and TRBJ2-1; 10 bases line up with TRBD2. Germline V CDR1 and CDR2: SQVTM, ANQGSEA. The CDR3 contains 14 residues. V was pared by 3 bases and J by 8 bases, with 7 bases of the junction left unmatched. In nucleotides, the CDR3 is TGCAGCGTTGAGTGGGCTAGCGGGAGCTATGAGCAGTTCTTC. This sequence encodes CSVEWASGSYEQFF.

The rearrangement uses TRBV2 and TRBJ2-7; the D gene could be TRBD1 or TRBD2 (7 bases each). The CDR3 runs to 14 residues. Trimming pared 4 bases from V and 10 bases from J, leaving 20 bases between. In germline, CDR1 is SNHLY, CDR2 FYNNEI. The DNA for the CDR3 is TGTGCCAGCAGTGGTCCAGGGGGGGCGTTTGAACAGTACTTC. Residues: CASSGPGGAFEQYF.

This chain links TRBV20-1 with TRBJ2-5; 9 nucleotides line up with TRBD2. The CDR3 runs to 16 residues. The J segment lost 4 bases and the V segment lost 3 bases, leaving 12 bases of the junction unmatched. From germline, CDR1 is DFQATT and CDR2 SNEGSKA (reference sequence). Here the CDR3 reads CSARKLAGDLSETQYF. The DNA of the CDR3 is TGCAGTGCTAGGAAATTAGCGGGAGATCTCTCAGAGACCCAGTACTTC.

The rearrangement joins TRBV12-3 or TRBV12-4 to TRBJ1-2; D might be TRBD1 (6 bases). Trimming removed 2 bases from V and 8 bases from J, with 12 bases in between. This CDR3 has 13 residues. The chain's CDR3 is CASSLRGEDGYTF. In DNA, the CDR3 is TGTGCCAGCAGTTTAAGGGGGGAGGACGGCTACACCTTC.

The CDR3 DNA follows: TGTGCCAGCAGCTTAGCGGCTAGCGGCCACGAGCAGTACTTC. Its protein product is CASSLAASGHEQYF. The V call is TRBV7-3, the J call TRBJ2-7, with 7 bases matching TRBD2. J gave up 5 bases and V 2 bases, and 6 bases lay outside the gene matches. Germline V gene lookup returns CDR1 SGHTA and CDR2 FQGTGA. This CDR3 spans 14 amino acids.

This clonotype was recorded a few times. The rearrangement links TRBV2 to TRBJ1-2; 9 nucleotides agree with TRBD1. Unmatched junction bases numbered 3, after V lost 6 bases and J lost 1 base. CDR1 and CDR2 (germline): SNHLY, FYNNEI. The CDR3 is 14 amino acids. Here the CDR3 DNA reads TGTGCCAGCAGAGGGACAGGGCTTAACTATGGCTACACCTTC. This gives the protein CASRGTGLNYGYTF.

This clonotype was seen ten or more times. The chain employs TRBV19 and TRBJ2-7; a weak D match, TRBD1 (6 bases). Trimming stripped 7 bases from V and 3 bases from J, with 13 bases between. CDR1 LNHDA and CDR2 SQIVND come from the germline V gene (reference sequence). CDR3 length: 13 residues. This CDR3 reads CASTATGIYEQYF. CDR3 bases: TGTGCCAGTACCGCTACAGGGATCTACGAGCAGTACTTC. Based on the CDR3 plus reference TRBV19 and TRBJ2-7, the full variable domain is DGGITQSPKYLFRKEGQNVTLSCEQNLNHDAMYWYRQDPGQGLRLIYYSQIVNDFQKGDIAEGYSVSREKKESFPLTVTSAQKNPTAFYLCASTATGIYEQYFGPGTRLTVT.

This clonotype was seen repeatedly, ten times or more. V is TRBV24-1 and J is TRBJ2-6, with a weak D call TRBD2 (5 bases). Per germline, CDR1 KGHDR and CDR2 SFDVKD. The V gene lost 12 bases and the J gene lost 0 bases, with 17 bases spanning the gap. The length of the CDR3 is 16 residues. As DNA, the CDR3 is TGTGCCCCCATTCCGGGGTGTTTCTCTGGGGCCAACGTCCTGACTTTC. It translates to CAPIPGCFSGANVLTF.

With respect to this clonotype: Since no conserved phenylalanine or tryptophan closes the CDR3, a read error is the likely cause. This rearrangement joins TRBV6-1 to TRBJ2-6; D unresolved. CDR1 is MNHNS, CDR2 SASEGT, per germline. Deletions cut 0 bases from V and 0 bases from J, with 3 bases between. The CDR3 length is 15 residues. CDR3 nucleotides: TGTGCCAGCAGTGAAGCTAGCTCTGGGGCCAACGTCCTGACTCTC. Amino acid sequence: CASSEASSGANVLTL.

The chain employs TRBV20-1 and TRBJ2-7, with D perhaps TRBD1 (5 bases). Germline V gene sequence: CDR1 DFQATT, CDR2 SNEGSKA (reference sequence). The length of the CDR3 is 12 residues. Trimming stripped 3 bases from V and 4 bases from J, with 10 bases between. CDR3 sequence (DNA): TGCAGTGCTAGCCTACAGGAATACGAGCAGTACTTC. It yields the protein CSASLQEYEQYF.

This clonotype has only a few counts. V is TRBV7-9 and J is TRBJ1-5; no firm D call. CDR3 length equals 15 residues. V was pared by 0 bases and J by 2 bases, with 8 bases between. From germline, CDR1 is SEHNR and CDR2 FQNEAQ (reference sequence). This CDR3 reads CASSLAQMGNQPQHF. CDR3 nucleotide sequence: TGTGCCAGCAGCTTAGCCCAGATGGGCAATCAGCCCCAGCATTTT. The whole variable domain, remainder taken from reference TRBV7-9 and TRBJ1-5, is DTGVSQNPRHKITKRGQNVTFRCDPISEHNRLYWYRQTLGQGPEFLTYFQNEAQLEKSRLLSDRFSAERPKGSFSTLEIQRTEQGDSAMYLCASSLAQMGNQPQHFGDGTRLSIL.

This sequence joins TRBV7-3 and TRBJ2-2, with TRBD1 matching over 7 bases. From germline, CDR1 is SGHTA and CDR2 FQGTGA. Trimming cost V 10 bases and J 6 bases; bases outside gene matches: 5. The CDR3 has 12 amino acids. The CDR3 is CAIWGQPGELFF. CDR3 DNA: TGTGCCATCTGGGGACAGCCCGGGGAGCTGTTTTTT.

This clonotype was recorded many times. V gene TRBV6-5 combines with J gene TRBJ2-1; D gene uncertain. The CDR3 is 12 amino acids. The V gene lost 0 bases and the J gene lost 6 bases, with 3 bases spanning the gap. Germline CDR1 and CDR2: MNHEY and SVGAGI. CDR3 DNA sequence: TGTGCCAGCAGTTACTCGACCAATGAGCAGTTCTTC. It encodes CASSYSTNEQFF.

This clonotype has just one count. The chain joins TRBV19 to TRBJ2-1, with 8 bases identical to TRBD1. V trimming: 4 bases; J trimming: 5 bases; junction bases outside the gene matches: 1. The CDR3 contains 13 residues. Germline V lookup: CDR1 LNHDA, CDR2 SQIVND (reference sequence). The chain's CDR3 is CASSRQGNNEQFF. The CDR3 DNA sequence: TGTGCCAGTAGTAGACAGGGGAACAATGAGCAGTTCTTC.